One sample yielded the 23 T cell receptor beta chains listed below, sequenced in a study of cytomegalovirus exposure and HLA in healthy donors. Vbeta (60) and Jbeta (13) primers were used in the PCR. Some clones are missing from TCRdb's copy, which holds only in-frame ones; the method was immunoSEQ multiplex PCR. The sample holds hundreds of thousands of clones, 70% to 90% seen once. Sequenced sample: PBMCs. The receptor set was obtained from a girl aged 2 to 9 in good health and CMV-seronegative.

CDR3 DNA: TGTGCCTGGAGCCGTAGACAGGGGAACACCGGGGAGCTGTTTTTT. Amino acid sequence: CAWSRRQGNTGELFF. The genes are TRBV30 and TRBJ2-2; 7 bases align to TRBD1. V lost 3 bases to trimming and J lost 1 base; unmatched junction nucleotides: 5. Per the germline V gene, CDR1 is GTSNPN and CDR2 is SVGIG (reference sequence). The CDR3 runs 15 residues.

V and J are TRBV19 and TRBJ1-1; 7 bases agree with TRBD1. Trimming removed 6 bases from V and 3 bases from J; junction bases left unmatched: 13. CDR1 is LNHDA, CDR2 SQIVND, per germline (reference sequence). This CDR3 has 16 residues. The CDR3 region is CASSDRESKVDTEAFF. The CDR3 DNA is TGTGCCAGTAGCGACAGGGAATCGAAAGTGGACACTGAAGCTTTCTTT.

This clone was recorded once. The chain recombines TRBV4-1 with TRBJ2-7; 9 nucleotides line up with TRBD1. The V and J ends lost 6 bases and 4 bases, in that order; junction bases with no gene match: 7. CDR1 is MGHRA, CDR2 YSYEKL, per germline. The CDR3 has 14 amino acids. In nucleotides, the CDR3 is TGCGCCAGCAGTCATGACGGGACAGGGTACGAGCAGTACTTC. Residues: CASSHDGTGYEQYF.

The CDR3 DNA reads as TGCGCCAGCAGCTTGGAGGCGGCCGCAACAGATACGCAGTATTTT. This sequence encodes CASSLEAAATDTQYF. This rearrangement joins TRBV5-1 to TRBJ2-3; D is unclear. The germline gives CDR1 SGHRS, CDR2 YFSETQ. V was pared by 0 bases and J by 3 bases, with 11 bases between. The CDR3 covers 15 residues.

The chain recombines TRBV5-4 with TRBJ1-2; TRBD1 might be the D (5 bases). CDR1 SGHNT and CDR2 YYREEE come from the germline V gene (reference sequence). CDR3 length: 13 residues. V was shortened by 4 bases and J by 8 bases, with 15 bases between the two germline ends. The CDR3 sequence is CASSPTVDIGYTF. The CDR3 coding sequence is TGTGCCAGCAGCCCCACCGTGGACATCGGCTACACCTTC.

The rearrangement uses TRBV21-1 and TRBJ1-1. TRBV21-1 is labeled a pseudogene. The length of the CDR3 is 13 residues. The CDR3 protein is CASSRRGNTEAFF. The DNA for the CDR3 is TGTGCCAGCAGCAGGAGAGGGAACACTGAAGCTTTCTTT.

The table lists this clone with a count of one. The chain couples TRBV4-2 to TRBJ2-7, with TRBD1 identical over 7 bases. Trimming removed 4 bases from V and 2 bases from J; junction bases left unmatched: 8. This CDR3 region has 15 residues. Germline values: CDR1 LGHNA, CDR2 YNFKEQ. CDR3 in amino acids: CASSRERQGAYEQYF. The CDR3 DNA sequence: TGTGCCAGCAGCCGCGAGAGACAGGGAGCCTACGAGCAGTACTTC.

The DNA of the CDR3 is TGTGCCAGCAGACGATCCGGGAACTCCTACGAGCAGTACTTC. Amino acids: CASRRSGNSYEQYF. The chain has TRBV6-5 and TRBJ2-5; D may be TRBD2 (5 bases). The DNA end favors TRBJ2-7, so the J call may be wrong. The CDR3 runs to 14 residues. Germline V gene lookup returns CDR1 MNHEY and CDR2 SVGAGI.

This chain links TRBV12-5 with TRBJ1-1, with TRBD1 as a possible D gene (6 bases). Trimming shortened V by 5 bases and J by 1 base, and 11 bases separated the two germline ends. This CDR3 has 14 amino acids. Germline CDR1 is LGHNT and CDR2 is FRNRAP. The CDR3 protein is CASGPDRQNTEAFF. The CDR3 DNA follows: TGTGCTAGTGGTCCAGACAGGCAGAACACTGAAGCTTTCTTT.

The chain's CDR3 is CASGSSGQGWYGYTF. CDR3 sequence (DNA): TGTGCTAGTGGGTCATCGGGACAGGGCTGGTATGGCTACACCTTC. This chain joins TRBV12-5 and TRBJ1-2; 9 nucleotides line up with TRBD1. CDR1 is LGHNT and CDR2 is FRNRAP in the germline V gene. V lost 6 bases, J lost 5 bases, and 10 bases stayed unmatched. The CDR3 extends over 15 amino acids.

The chain uses TRBV11-3 and TRBJ2-1; maybe TRBD2 (6 bases). Trimming stripped 0 bases from V and 6 bases from J, with 12 bases between. The CDR3 is 15 amino acids. Germline V lookup: CDR1 SGHNT, CDR2 YENEEA. As DNA, the CDR3 is TGTGCCAGCAGCTTAGAGTCTGCGGGACTCAATGAGCAGTTCTTC. Its protein is CASSLESAGLNEQFF.

In regard to this clone: Other DNA sequences in the same sample also yield this CDR3. The chain couples TRBV11-3 to TRBJ2-3; D remains ambiguous. Per germline, CDR1 SGHNT and CDR2 YENEEA. With 1 base removed from V and 4 bases from J, the gap between germline ends came to 6 bases. CDR3 length equals 13 residues. CDR3 region: CASSLVGADTQYF. The CDR3 DNA sequence: TGTGCCAGCAGCTTAGTCGGAGCAGATACGCAGTATTTT.

V gene TRBV7-8 combines with J gene TRBJ1-2; 8 nucleotides line up with TRBD1. Germline V gene data show CDR1 as SGHVS and CDR2 as FQNEAQ. V shed 5 bases and J 3 bases; nucleotides not matched to a gene: 5. CDR3 length: 14 residues. The CDR3 reads CASSHGQGDYGYTF. The CDR3 nucleotides read TGTGCCAGCAGCCACGGACAGGGTGACTATGGCTACACCTTC.

This clone has only one observation. The chain employs TRBV27 and TRBJ2-5, with a weak D call TRBD1 (5 bases). Trimming took off 2 bases at V and 5 bases at J, with 15 bases between the two ends. CDR1 and CDR2 from the germline V gene are MNHEY and SMNVEV (reference sequence). The length of the CDR3 is 15 residues. The CDR3 DNA is TGTGCCAGCAGTTTAATGCAGGGCCTTCGGGAGACCCAGTACTTC. It translates to CASSLMQGLRETQYF.

V gene TRBV6-5 combines with J gene TRBJ2-1; 8 bases align to TRBD2. The CDR3 spans 15 residues. The germline CDR1 and CDR2 sequences are MNHEY and SVGAGI. Losses at the gene ends were 6 bases for V and 1 base for J; bases not matched to a gene: 5. The CDR3 loop reads CASSLTSGSYNEQFF. CDR3 nucleotides: TGTGCCAGCAGCCTTACTAGCGGATCCTACAATGAGCAGTTCTTC.

The chain combines TRBV27 with TRBJ1-1, with unresolved D. CDR1 is MNHEY, CDR2 SMNVEV, per germline (reference sequence). The CDR3 runs to 11 residues. V gave up 9 bases and J gave up 7 bases, with 12 bases separating them. The CDR3 DNA is TGTGCCAGTTCGCACGGCGGTGAAGCTTTCTTT. This translates into CASSHGGEAFF.

The chain employs TRBV6-5 and TRBJ2-3; 7 bases agree with TRBD1. The V gene end was trimmed by 8 bases and the J gene end by 2 bases; junction bases not matched to a gene: 4. Germline V gene sequence: CDR1 MNHEY, CDR2 SVGAGI. This CDR3 comprises 13 residues. CDR3 region: CASEGQNTDTQYF. CDR3 in DNA: TGTGCCAGCGAGGGACAGAACACAGATACGCAGTATTTT.

V gene TRBV5-1 combines with J gene TRBJ2-1; tentatively, D is TRBD2 (5 bases). Germline values: CDR1 SGHRS, CDR2 YFSETQ. V was cut by 2 bases and J by 5 bases, with 11 bases left in between. The CDR3 extends over 14 amino acids. CDR3 amino acids: CASSFRGRDNEQFF. As DNA, the CDR3 is TGCGCCAGCAGCTTCCGGGGAAGGGACAATGAGCAGTTCTTC.

The chain employs TRBV18 and TRBJ2-5; D gene unclear. The CDR3 covers 13 residues. Germline V CDR1 and CDR2: KGHSH, LQKENI. V was shortened by 8 bases and J by 4 bases, with 14 bases between the two germline ends. The CDR3 protein is CASRIIASETQYF. The CDR3 DNA sequence: TGTGCCAGCCGTATTATAGCCTCAGAGACCCAGTACTTC.

The V and J genes are TRBV4-1 and TRBJ1-4; D gene uncertain. The CDR3 length is 16 residues. Per the germline V gene, CDR1 is MGHRA and CDR2 is YSYEKL. The germline V and J ends were trimmed by 1 base and 3 bases, with 12 bases remaining between them. The CDR3 reads CASSQVVGRPNEKLFF. As DNA, the CDR3 is TGCGCCAGCAGCCAAGTCGTGGGCAGGCCTAATGAAAAACTGTTTTTT.

V usage is TRBV6-5 and J usage is TRBJ2-1; 9 bases agree with TRBD2. Losses at the gene ends were 5 bases for V and 6 bases for J; bases not matched to a gene: 8. The CDR3 is 15 amino acids. Germline CDR1 is MNHEY and CDR2 is SVGAGI. This chain's CDR3 is CASSPSSGAFNEQFF. The CDR3 DNA sequence: TGTGCCAGCAGTCCCTCTAGCGGGGCCTTCAATGAGCAGTTCTTC.

The gene calls are TRBV30 and TRBJ2-5; D is possibly TRBD1 (6 bases). Near its end, the DNA agrees better with TRBJ2-7, so the J call may be wrong. Germline V lookup: CDR1 GTSNPN, CDR2 SVGIG (reference sequence). This CDR3 spans 14 amino acids. This CDR3 reads CAWSVQGMSYEQYF. The CDR3 DNA is TGTGCCTGGAGTGTACAGGGTATGTCCTACGAGCAGTACTTC.

This chain connects TRBV10-2 to TRBJ2-7; D gene uncertain. Germline-derived CDR1 and CDR2 are WSHSY and SAAADI. Trimming took off 7 bases at V and 6 bases at J, with 25 bases between the two ends. The CDR3 runs to 16 residues. The DNA of the CDR3 is TGCGCCAGCATGATCTCGCTGGCCCTGGTCGATTCCGAGCAGTACTTC. It translates to CASMISLALVDSEQYF.